The 10 T cell receptor beta chains in this list originate from one sample, sequenced in a study of cytomegalovirus exposure and HLA in healthy donors. Primers for the PCR totalled 60 Vbeta and 13 Jbeta. This table comes from immunoSEQ multiplex PCR, and its TCRdb copy is limited to in-frame clones, with some not included. The table records some 130,000 clones, around 80% of them present only once. The specimen was PBMCs. The receptors were sampled from a man aged 30-40 years in good health.

The gene calls are TRBV7-2 and TRBJ2-7; 10 bases map to TRBD2. This CDR3 contains 16 residues. Trimming took 5 bases from V and 5 from J; bases not matched to a gene: 12. Germline CDR1 reads SGHTA; CDR2 reads FQGNSA. The CDR3 sequence: CASSRSPAGGPNEQYF. CDR3 coding DNA: TGTGCCAGCAGCCGATCCCCAGCGGGAGGGCCAAACGAGCAGTACTTC.

This sequence joins TRBV30 and TRBJ1-2, with TRBD1 as a possible D gene (5 bases). This CDR3 has 13 residues. With 2 bases removed from V and 6 bases from J, the gap between germline ends came to 13 bases. Germline CDR1 GTSNPN, CDR2 SVGIG (reference sequence). CDR3 region: CAWSPGNLDGYTF. Written as DNA, the CDR3 is TGTGCCTGGAGTCCAGGGAATCTAGATGGCTACACCTTC.

This clone occurred a few times. V is TRBV19 and J is TRBJ2-1; D remains unclear. The CDR3 loop spans 15 amino acids. Germline-derived CDR1 and CDR2 are LNHDA and SQIVND (reference sequence). V was cut by 6 bases and J by 1 base, with 13 bases left in between. CDR3 amino acids: CASSLGSGSYNEQFF. As DNA, the CDR3 is TGTGCCAGTAGCCTTGGTTCCGGGTCCTACAATGAGCAGTTCTTC.

V is TRBV30 and J is TRBJ2-2, with D hard to call. V gave up 3 bases and J gave up 7 bases, with 15 bases separating them. This CDR3 is 14 amino acids long. CDR1 is GTSNPN, CDR2 SVGIG, per germline (reference sequence). The DNA of the CDR3 is TGTGCCTGGAGAGCAGCAGGCTCCAGCGGGGAGCTGTTTTTT. Amino acid sequence: CAWRAAGSSGELFF.

The chain is built from TRBV11-2 and TRBJ2-1, with 7 nucleotides matching TRBD1. This CDR3 has 13 amino acids. After removal of 5 bases from V and 7 bases from J, the junction contained 5 bases not matched to a gene. CDR1 is SGHAT, CDR2 FQNNGV, per germline. CDR3 amino acids: CASSRYRGNEQFF. The CDR3 DNA sequence: TGTGCCAGCAGCCGGTACAGGGGTAATGAGCAGTTCTTC.

The chain combines TRBV2 with TRBJ2-3; the match to TRBD1 covers 11 bases. The CDR3 spans 14 residues. The trim removed 7 bases at V and 6 bases at J, leaving 6 bases unmatched. From germline, CDR1 is SNHLY and CDR2 FYNNEI. The CDR3 loop reads CASNRDRGSDTQYF. The CDR3 nucleotides read TGTGCCAGCAACCGGGACAGGGGGTCCGATACGCAGTATTTT. Drawing the rest from reference TRBV2 and TRBJ2-3, the complete variable domain is EPEVTQTPSHQVTQMGQEVILRCVPISNHLYFYWYRQILGQKVEFLVSFYNNEISEKSEIFDDQFSVERPDGSNFTLKIRSTKLEDSAMYFCASNRDRGSDTQYFGPGTRLTVL.

The rearrangement joins TRBV28 to TRBJ2-1; 9 bases are shared with TRBD2. Per the germline V gene, CDR1 is MDHEN and CDR2 is SYDVKM. This CDR3 is built from 16 residues. With 4 bases clipped from V and 4 bases from J, the junction kept 8 bases outside the gene matches. The CDR3 bases are TGTGCCAGCAGTTCACCGACTAGCGGAAGATACAATGAGCAGTTCTTC. It translates to CASSSPTSGRYNEQFF.

This chain links TRBV7-9 with TRBJ2-4; tentatively, D is TRBD1 (6 bases). The length of the CDR3 is 17 residues. Germline V gene data show CDR1 as SEHNR and CDR2 as FQNEAQ (reference sequence). V was shortened by 1 base and J by 0 bases, with 13 bases between the two germline ends. The CDR3 DNA sequence: TGTGCCAGCAGCTTAGACGGTACAGGGAGAGCCAAAAACATTCAGTACTTC. Its protein product is CASSLDGTGRAKNIQYF.

This rearrangement joins TRBV13 to TRBJ1-5; maybe TRBD1 (6 bases). Between the trimmed V and J ends, which lost 4 bases and 6 bases, there was a span of 13 bases. The CDR3 loop spans 14 amino acids. CDR1 is PRHDT and CDR2 is FYEKMQ in the germline V gene (reference sequence). The CDR3 here is CASSYGGRRQPQHF. CDR3 bases: TGTGCCAGCAGCTACGGGGGGCGGCGTCAGCCCCAGCATTTT.

This sequence joins TRBV4-1 and TRBJ1-5, with D possibly TRBD1 on 6 matching bases. With 4 bases removed from V and 4 bases from J, the gap between germline ends came to 11 bases. CDR3 length: 14 amino acids. The germline gives CDR1 MGHRA, CDR2 YSYEKL. CDR3 protein: CASSLGQPNQPQHF. For the CDR3, the DNA is TGCGCCAGCAGCCTCGGACAGCCTAATCAGCCCCAGCATTTT.